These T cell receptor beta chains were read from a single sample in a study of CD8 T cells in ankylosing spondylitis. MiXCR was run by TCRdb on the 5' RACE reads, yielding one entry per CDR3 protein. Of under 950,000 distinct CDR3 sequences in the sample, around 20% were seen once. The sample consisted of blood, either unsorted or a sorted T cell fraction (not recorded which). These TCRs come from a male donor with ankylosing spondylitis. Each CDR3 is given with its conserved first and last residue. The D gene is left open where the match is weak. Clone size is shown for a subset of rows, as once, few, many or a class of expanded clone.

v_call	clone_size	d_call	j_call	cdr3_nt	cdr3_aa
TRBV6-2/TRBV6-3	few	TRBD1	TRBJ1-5	TGTGCCAGCAGTTCCCCAAAATCCACAGGGGTCGAGGGCAATCAGCCCCAGCATTTT	CASSSPKSTGVEGNQPQHF
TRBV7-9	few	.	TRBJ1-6	TGTGCCAGCAGCTTAGGGCAGGTCCCCCTCCACTTT	CASSLGQVPLHF
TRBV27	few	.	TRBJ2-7	TGTGCCAGCGGCCACCCCTCCTACGAGCAGTACTTC	CASGHPSYEQYF
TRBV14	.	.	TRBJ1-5	TGTGCCAGCAGCCAAGTAGAACACTTCAATCAGCCCCAGCATTTT	CASSQVEHFNQPQHF
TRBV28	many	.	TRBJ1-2	TGTGCCAGCAGTTTATACCCCCTGTCGGGGGCAAGGGGCTACACCTTC	CASSLYPLSGARGYTF
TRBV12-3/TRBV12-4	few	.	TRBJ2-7	TGTGCCAGCAGTTTTAAACTAGAGGGAGGGCAGTACTTC	CASSFKLEGGQYF
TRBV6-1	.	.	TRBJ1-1	TGTGCCAGCAGGGGGACACACTGGGGGGGGCCTGAAGCTTTCTTT	CASRGTHWGGPEAFF
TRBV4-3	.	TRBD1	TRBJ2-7	TGCGCCAGCAGCCAAGATACCGGGACAGGGTCCTACGAGCAGTACTTC	CASSQDTGTGSYEQYF
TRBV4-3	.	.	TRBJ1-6	TGCGCCAGCAGCCAAGATTCATCCGGGCGTAATTCACCCCTCCACTTT	CASSQDSSGRNSPLHF
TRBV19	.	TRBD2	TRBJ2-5	TGTGCCAGTAGCACTGGACTAGCGGGAGAAGAGACCCAGTACTTC	CASSTGLAGEETQYF
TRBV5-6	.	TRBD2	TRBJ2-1	TGTGCCAGCAGCCCATGGGGACTACCCTACAATGAGCAGTTCTTC	CASSPWGLPYNEQFF
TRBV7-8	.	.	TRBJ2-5	TGTGCCAGCATGTTTTCTCCGTTACAAGAGACCCAGTACTTC	CASMFSPLQETQYF
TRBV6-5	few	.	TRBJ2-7	TGTGCCAGCAGTTACTCGCTCTCCGCAGCGGGTCTATACGAGCAGTACTTC	CASSYSLSAAGLYEQYF
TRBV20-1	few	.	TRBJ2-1	TGCAGTGCAAAGACCGGGACCCTCGTCTACAATGAGCAGTTCTTC	CSAKTGTLVYNEQFF
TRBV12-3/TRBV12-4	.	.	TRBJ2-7	TGTGCCAGCAGAGAGTCAGACTACGAGCAGTACTTC	CASRESDYEQYF
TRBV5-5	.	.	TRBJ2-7	TGTGCCAGCAGCGCAGGACTCGCTTTCGGCGAGCAGTACTTC	CASSAGLAFGEQYF
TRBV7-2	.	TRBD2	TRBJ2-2	TGTGCCAGCAGCGCGACTAGCGGAGTCCCCCCCACCGGGGAGCTGTTTTTT	CASSATSGVPPTGELFF
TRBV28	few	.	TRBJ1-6	TGTGCCAGCAGCTCTACCCTACAGAATTCACCCCTCCACTTT	CASSSTLQNSPLHF
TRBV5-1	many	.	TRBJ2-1	TGCGCCAGCAGCTTGGGGATTGTCGGGGGCGGTCCTTACTCTTACAATGAGCAGTTCTTC	CASSLGIVGGGPYSYNEQFF
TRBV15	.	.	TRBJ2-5	TGTGCCACCACAACAAACGGGGAGACCCAGTACTTC	CATTTNGETQYF
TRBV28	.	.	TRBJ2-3	TGTGCAGTAGATACGCAGTATTTT	CAVDTQYF
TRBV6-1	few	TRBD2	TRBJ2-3	TGTGCCAGCAGTGGAAGGACTAGACCAGATACGCAGTATTTT	CASSGRTRPDTQYF
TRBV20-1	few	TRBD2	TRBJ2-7	TGCAGTGCTAGGGGTGGCGGGAGGTCAGTCAACGAGCAGTACTTC	CSARGGGRSVNEQYF
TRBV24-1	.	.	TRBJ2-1	TGTGCCACCAGTGATTTAAAGGGGGATGAGCAGTTCTTC	CATSDLKGDEQFF
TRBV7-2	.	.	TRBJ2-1	TGTGCCAGCAGCTTAGAGGGCCAGGGAAACAATGAGCAGTTCTTC	CASSLEGQGNNEQFF
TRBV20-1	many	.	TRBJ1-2	TGCAGTGCTAGAGAGGGGGCGAGGGAATCGGATGGCTACACCTTC	CSAREGARESDGYTF
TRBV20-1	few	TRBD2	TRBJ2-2	TGCAGTGCTGGACTAGCTAGGAACACCGGGGAGCTGTTTTTT	CSAGLARNTGELFF
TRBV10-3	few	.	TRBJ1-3	TGTGCCATCCGGGACACAGGAAGAAACACCATATATTTT	CAIRDTGRNTIYF
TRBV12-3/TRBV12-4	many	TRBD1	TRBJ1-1	TGTGCCAGCAGTCCCTCCGGGACAGGGATCACTGAAGCTTTCTTT	CASSPSGTGITEAFF
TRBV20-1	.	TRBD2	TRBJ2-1	TGCAGTGCTACCGTGAGCACGGGGACTAGCGGGAGTCGTAACCTTTACAATGAGCAGTTCTTC	CSATVSTGTSGSRNLYNEQFF
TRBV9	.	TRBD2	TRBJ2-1	TGTGCCAGCAGCGTAGAACTAGCGGGGGGGCAGGATGAGCAGTTCTTC	CASSVELAGGQDEQFF
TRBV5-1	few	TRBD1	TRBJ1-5	TGCGCCAGCAGCCCGACAGGGTTAAATCAGCCCCAGCATTTT	CASSPTGLNQPQHF
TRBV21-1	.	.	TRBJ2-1	TGTGCCAGCAGCAAAGCGCGGCAGGCCATCTACAATGAGCAGTTCTTC	CASSKARQAIYNEQFF
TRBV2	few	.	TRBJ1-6	TGTGCCAGCAGTGGAGGTTCATCCGCCCATAATTCACCCCTCCACTTT	CASSGGSSAHNSPLHF
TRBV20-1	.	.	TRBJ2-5	TGCAGTGCCCTAAGCCAGGATTTCCAAGAGACCCAGTACTTC	CSALSQDFQETQYF